These 31 T cell receptor beta chains were sequenced from one sample in a study of T cell responses to AZD1222 COVID-19 vaccine. The assay was immunoSEQ multiplex PCR, and TCRdb's table has in-frame clones only and misses some. The table has 50,000 to 75,000 clones, more than 70% seen once. The specimen comprised peripheral blood, sampled on day 0 of AZD1222 vaccination. These receptors came from an adult in good health.

This sequence joins TRBV2 and TRBJ2-7; 10 bases align to TRBD1. Per germline, CDR1 SNHLY and CDR2 FYNNEI. CDR3 length: 15 amino acids. J gave up 2 bases and V 4 bases, and 5 bases lay outside the gene matches. The CDR3 DNA sequence: TGTGCCAGCAGTGGCTCAGGGACAGGGGCCTACGAGCAGTACTTC. Amino acids: CASSGSGTGAYEQYF.

The CDR3 DNA follows: TGTGCCAGCAGCACGACTAGCGGAGGTGTCGGGGATACGCAGTATTTT. Translation gives CASSTTSGGVGDTQYF. J is TRBJ2-3 and V is TRBV7-9, with TRBD2 identical over 9 bases. The V and J ends lost 5 bases and 6 bases, in that order; junction bases with no gene match: 12. The CDR3 consists of 16 residues. The germline V gene has CDR1 SEHNR and CDR2 FQNEAQ (reference sequence).

This clone has just one count. The V and J genes are TRBV19 and TRBJ2-1; 11 bases align to TRBD2. The CDR3 loop spans 14 amino acids. Per germline, CDR1 LNHDA and CDR2 SQIVND (reference sequence). Trimming removed 6 bases from V and 6 bases from J; junction bases left unmatched: 4. CDR3 sequence reads: CASSRTSGGNEQFF. The CDR3 nucleotides are TGTGCCAGTAGCAGAACTAGCGGGGGCAATGAGCAGTTCTTC.

This clone has only a few counts. This chain joins TRBV6-5 and TRBJ2-7, with unresolved D. The germline gives CDR1 MNHEY, CDR2 SVGAGI. The CDR3 runs 14 residues. Trimming left V 0 bases short and J 3 bases short, with 9 bases between. The CDR3 protein is CASSYSTWGYEQYF. CDR3 in DNA: TGTGCCAGCAGTTACTCGACGTGGGGCTACGAGCAGTACTTC.

This chain joins TRBV9 and TRBJ2-5, with D possibly matching TRBD1 (5 bases). The CDR3 consists of 16 residues. Between the trimmed V and J ends, which lost 2 bases and 5 bases, there was a span of 19 bases. Germline V lookup: CDR1 SGDLS, CDR2 YYNGEE. DNA of the CDR3: TGTGCCAGCAGCGTTGCAGGGTCCTCATCTAGGGAGACCCAGTACTTC. The encoded protein is CASSVAGSSSRETQYF.

This clone was detected only once. The chain combines TRBV6-5 with TRBJ1-2; D uncertain. The CDR3 runs to 15 residues. Trimming cost V 7 bases and J 8 bases, with 23 bases left between them. The germline V gene encodes CDR1 MNHEY and CDR2 SVGAGI. The CDR3 spells CASIPMAGYSSGYTF. CDR3 DNA sequence: TGTGCCAGCATTCCAATGGCAGGTTACTCTAGCGGCTACACCTTC.

The chain recombines TRBV3-1 (or the pseudogene TRBV3-2) with TRBJ1-1; D uncertain. This CDR3 contains 12 residues. Germline CDR1 LGHDT, CDR2 YNNKEL (reference sequence). Trimming cost V 2 bases and J 9 bases, with 10 bases left between them. The CDR3 DNA follows: TGTGCCAGCAGCCAACGACGAGGGAAAGCTTTCTTT. Its translation: CASSQRRGKAFF.

The chain joins TRBV20-1 to TRBJ1-5; D is possibly TRBD1 (5 bases). Trimming took 3 bases from V and 4 from J, leaving 10 bases between them. The CDR3 is made up of 13 amino acids. Germline V CDR1 and CDR2: DFQATT, SNEGSKA (reference sequence). CDR3 sequence (DNA): TGCAGTGCTAGTATGGGACGGAATCAGCCCCAGCATTTT. It translates to CSASMGRNQPQHF.

This clone was found a few times. V and J are TRBV10-3 and TRBJ2-1, with D possibly called TRBD1 or TRBD2 (5 bases each). V was pared by 4 bases and J by 6 bases, with 16 bases between. This CDR3 has 15 residues. Looked up from germline, CDR1 is ENHRY and CDR2 is SYGVKD. This chain's CDR3 is CAISAGTSRSNEQFF. As DNA, the CDR3 is TGTGCCATCAGTGCCGGGACCTCCCGTTCCAATGAGCAGTTCTTC.

The V gene is TRBV19, the J gene TRBJ2-2; TRBD1 aligns across 10 bases. The CDR3 covers 15 residues. CDR1 and CDR2 (germline): LNHDA, SQIVND (reference sequence). V trimming: 5 bases; J trimming: 5 bases; junction bases outside the gene matches: 5. DNA of the CDR3: TGTGCCAGTAGTGCAGGGACAGGGGAAACCGGGGAGCTGTTTTTT. Translated: CASSAGTGETGELFF.

The rearrangement joins TRBV4-2 to TRBJ2-7, with 9 nucleotides matching TRBD1. Germline-derived CDR1 and CDR2 are LGHNA and YNFKEQ. V was clipped by 3 bases and J by 4 bases; unmatched bases: 13. The CDR3 length is 17 residues. The CDR3 protein is CASSQDTTGTGFYEQYF. The DNA of the CDR3 is TGTGCCAGCAGCCAGGATACTACGGGGACAGGGTTTTACGAGCAGTACTTC.

The rearrangement uses TRBV4-1 and TRBJ2-1; D perhaps matches TRBD2 (5 bases). From germline, CDR1 is MGHRA and CDR2 YSYEKL. The CDR3 has 14 amino acids. The ends were cut back, 5 bases at V and 7 bases at J, with 15 bases in the middle. The DNA of the CDR3 is TGCGCCAGCAGCTCGTGGACTGGTTCGAATGAGCAGTTCTTC. It specifies CASSSWTGSNEQFF.

V and J are TRBV14 and TRBJ1-2; 8 bases fit TRBD1. The CDR3 spans 14 residues. After removal of 8 bases from V and 4 bases from J, the junction contained 9 bases not matched to a gene. Germline CDR1 SGHDN, CDR2 FVKESK. The CDR3 protein is CASRRTGRIYGYTF. As DNA, the CDR3 is TGTGCCAGCCGTCGGACAGGGCGTATCTATGGCTACACCTTC.

This clone appeared a few times. The chain is built from TRBV19 and TRBJ1-2; TRBD1 might be the D (6 bases). CDR1 LNHDA and CDR2 SQIVND come from the germline V gene (reference sequence). Trimming pared 4 bases from V and 0 bases from J, leaving 9 bases between. The CDR3 runs 14 residues. CDR3 in amino acids: CASSTGQSNYGYTF. CDR3 nucleotides: TGTGCCAGTAGTACCGGACAGTCTAACTATGGCTACACCTTC.

V and J are TRBV6-2 or TRBV6-3 and TRBJ2-7, with D perhaps being TRBD1 or TRBD2 (5 bases each). V was cut by 5 bases and J by 7 bases, with 9 bases left in between. CDR3 length: 11 residues. CDR1 is MNHEY, CDR2 SVGEGT, per germline. CDR3 sequence (DNA): TGTGCCAGCAGTCTGGGACCAGAGCAGTACTTC. This gives the protein CASSLGPEQYF.

In its sample, this clone was seen a few times. V is TRBV27 and J is TRBJ2-1; D not certain. V lost 3 bases, J lost 12 bases, and 18 bases lay in between. The germline gives CDR1 MNHEY, CDR2 SMNVEV (reference sequence). The CDR3 contains 14 residues. The CDR3 reads CASSLRPRTESQFF. The CDR3 DNA follows: TGTGCCAGCAGTTTGCGGCCCCGTACAGAGTCGCAGTTCTTC.

The chain employs TRBV24-1 and TRBJ2-2, with D tentatively TRBD1 or TRBD2 (5 bases each). Germline V gene data show CDR1 as KGHDR and CDR2 as SFDVKD. There are 15 residues in the CDR3. Trimming removed 5 bases from V and 3 bases from J, with 12 bases in between. The CDR3 spells CATSGDGGDTGELFF. The DNA for the CDR3 is TGTGCCACCAGTGGGGACGGAGGTGACACCGGGGAGCTGTTTTTT.

This clone was observed a few times. The J gene is TRBJ2-3, the V gene TRBV6-5; tentative D call: TRBD1 (6 bases). From germline, CDR1 is MNHEY and CDR2 SVGAGI. V lost 6 bases, J lost 9 bases, and 16 bases lay in between. This CDR3 contains 13 residues. The CDR3 spells CASSTQQGSTQYF. The CDR3 DNA follows: TGTGCCAGCAGCACCCAACAGGGTTCGACGCAGTATTTT.

The chain combines TRBV6-5 with TRBJ2-7; 8 bases line up with TRBD2. CDR3 length: 15 amino acids. The ends lost 0 bases at V and 4 bases at J; junction bases unmatched: 5. Germline V gene data show CDR1 as MNHEY and CDR2 as SVGAGI. CDR3 DNA sequence: TGTGCCAGCAGTTACTCGGAGCGGGGGAATTACGAGCAGTACTTC. Its protein product is CASSYSERGNYEQYF.

The genes are TRBV2 and TRBJ2-3; D not certain. The CDR3 contains 14 residues. Germline V CDR1 and CDR2: SNHLY, FYNNEI. The ends were cut back, 7 bases at V and 2 bases at J, with 13 bases in the middle. CDR3 coding DNA: TGTGCCAGCACGACGACGTGGTCCACAGATACGCAGTATTTT. Amino acids: CASTTTWSTDTQYF. The whole variable domain, remainder taken from reference TRBV2 and TRBJ2-3, is EPEVTQTPSHQVTQMGQEVILRCVPISNHLYFYWYRQILGQKVEFLVSFYNNEISEKSEIFDDQFSVERPDGSNFTLKIRSTKLEDSAMYFCASTTTWSTDTQYFGPGTRLTVL.

The chain employs TRBV6-2 or TRBV6-3 and TRBJ2-6; D is tentatively TRBD1 or TRBD2 (5 bases each). This CDR3 is 15 amino acids long. The V gene lost 6 bases and the J gene lost 5 bases, with 14 bases spanning the gap. Germline V gene lookup returns CDR1 MNHEY and CDR2 SVGEGT. DNA for the CDR3: TGTGCCAGCAGCCCCTACCGGGACCGGGCCAACGTCCTGACTTTC. Encoded protein: CASSPYRDRANVLTF.

The chain has TRBV5-1 and TRBJ2-6; D unclear. V lost 4 bases and J 4 bases, leaving 12 bases between the germline ends. The CDR3 is made up of 15 amino acids. Germline CDR1 is SGHRS and CDR2 is YFSETQ. The CDR3 sequence is CASSPLSGGANVLTF. The CDR3 nucleotides are TGCGCCAGCAGCCCTCTTTCAGGAGGGGCCAACGTCCTGACTTTC.

In its sample, this clone was seen once. Other DNA sequences from this sample encode an identical CDR3 as well. V is TRBV4-3 and J is TRBJ1-4; TRBD1 aligns across 10 bases. J was trimmed by 6 bases and V by 0 bases; bases with no gene match: 4. Germline V gives CDR1 LGHNA, CDR2 YSLEER. The CDR3 spans 16 residues. DNA of the CDR3: TGCGCCAGCAGCCAAGATAGGGGGACAGGGGATGAAAAACTGTTTTTT. Its protein product is CASSQDRGTGDEKLFF.

This clone was detected a few times. The rearrangement uses TRBV4-1 and TRBJ2-1, with D unresolved. Trimming left V 0 bases short and J 10 bases short, with 10 bases between. The CDR3 has 13 amino acids. Germline loops: CDR1 MGHRA, CDR2 YSYEKL. In nucleotides, the CDR3 is TGCGCCAGCAGCCAAGATAAGAACCGGGAGCAGTTCTTC. It is translated as CASSQDKNREQFF.

The chain has TRBV10-3 and TRBJ1-2; a weak D match, TRBD1 (6 bases). The V and J ends lost 7 bases and 5 bases respectively, with 14 bases between them. From germline, CDR1 is ENHRY and CDR2 SYGVKD. The CDR3 spans 13 residues. CDR3 DNA sequence: TGTGCCATCAACACAGGGTCAGGGTATGGCTACACCTTC. Encoded protein: CAINTGSGYGYTF.

This chain links TRBV5-1 with TRBJ2-2; perhaps D is TRBD1 or TRBD2 (6 bases each). Germline V gives CDR1 SGHRS, CDR2 YFSETQ. The length of the CDR3 is 16 residues. V was shortened by 3 bases and J by 4 bases, with 16 bases between the two germline ends. The CDR3 nucleotides are TGCGCCAGCAGCTGGGGATCGGGGGCTTTCACCGGGGAGCTGTTTTTT. Its protein product is CASSWGSGAFTGELFF.

This chain joins TRBV4-1 and TRBJ1-2; D is ambiguous. CDR1 and CDR2 from the germline V gene are MGHRA and YSYEKL. The CDR3 contains 13 residues. V was clipped by 0 bases and J by 6 bases, with 8 bases between them. CDR3 sequence reads: CASSQEMVNGYTF. The CDR3 coding sequence is TGCGCCAGCAGCCAAGAAATGGTAAATGGCTACACCTTC.

As for this clone: The sample holds other DNA sequences that translate to the same CDR3. The chain couples TRBV2 to TRBJ1-5; D is ambiguous. Germline V gene lookup returns CDR1 SNHLY and CDR2 FYNNEI. V was pared by 5 bases and J by 0 bases, with 14 bases between. The CDR3 sequence is 16 residues long. The CDR3, as DNA: TGTGCCAGCAGTCCGGGCACCACCTATAGCAATCAGCCCCAGCATTTT. Translating it yields CASSPGTTYSNQPQHF.

This clone is a singleton in its sample. The CDR3 DNA is TGTGCCAGCAGTGAAGGGGTAGCGAGGGAGACCCAGTACTTC. It encodes CASSEGVARETQYF. The rearrangement links TRBV2 to TRBJ2-5; D is possibly TRBD2 (5 bases). The CDR3 consists of 14 residues. Trimming took off 1 base at V and 5 bases at J, with 11 bases between the two ends. Germline V gene data show CDR1 as SNHLY and CDR2 as FYNNEI. Based on the CDR3 plus reference TRBV2 and TRBJ2-5, the full variable domain is EPEVTQTPSHQVTQMGQEVILRCVPISNHLYFYWYRQILGQKVEFLVSFYNNEISEKSEIFDDQFSVERPDGSNFTLKIRSTKLEDSAMYFCASSEGVARETQYFGPGTRLLVL.

The chain couples TRBV9 to TRBJ2-3; D might be TRBD2 (5 bases). V was shortened by 5 bases and J by 1 base, with 14 bases between the two germline ends. The CDR3 sequence is 15 residues long. Germline values: CDR1 SGDLS, CDR2 YYNGEE. CDR3 bases: TGTGCCAGCAGTCCCGGACTGGACCGCACAGATACGCAGTATTTT. Translated, it gives CASSPGLDRTDTQYF.

The chain recombines TRBV29-1 with TRBJ1-1; tentative D call: TRBD1 (5 bases). V was trimmed by 7 bases and J by 2 bases, leaving 17 bases between them. The germline gives CDR1 SQVTM, CDR2 ANQGSEA. The CDR3 contains 14 residues. CDR3 DNA sequence: TGCAGCGCCGTCCCGGTCGGGGGAAACACTGAAGCTTTCTTT. Amino acids: CSAVPVGGNTEAFF.